These 32 T cell receptor beta chains were all obtained from the same sample, sequenced in a study of control samples from healthy donors and cancer patients. Assay used: immunoSEQ multiplex PCR; TCRdb lists only in-frame clones, some missing. The table has 73,000 or so clones, about 90% seen once. The sample consisted of blood. Receptors originate from a woman aged 45-59 years in good health.

This chain links TRBV19 with TRBJ1-2; TRBD1 agrees at 12 bases. Germline CDR1 and CDR2: LNHDA and SQIVND (reference sequence). V was clipped by 5 bases and J by 7 bases; unmatched bases: 11. This CDR3 region has 16 residues. In nucleotides, the CDR3 is TGTGCCAGTAGTTGGTTACGGGACAGGGGGCTTACTGGCTACACCTTC. This gives the protein CASSWLRDRGLTGYTF.

The genes are TRBV28 and TRBJ2-1; tentatively, D is TRBD2 (6 bases). Germline CDR1 MDHEN, CDR2 SYDVKM. Trimming left V 9 bases short and J 10 bases short, with 22 bases between. The CDR3 totals 14 residues. This CDR3 is CASRGGTNLAEQFF. The CDR3 nucleotides are TGTGCCAGTAGAGGAGGGACCAACTTAGCGGAGCAGTTCTTC.

This clone was recorded only once. V and J are TRBV2 and TRBJ1-5; 7 bases align to TRBD1. The CDR3 covers 14 residues. Germline lookup yields CDR1 SNHLY and CDR2 FYNNEI. Trimming took 9 bases from V and 6 from J; bases not matched to a gene: 11. The CDR3 region has the DNA TGTGCCAGTAACGAAGGACAGGTCTCTCAGCCCCAGCATTTT. Translating it yields CASNEGQVSQPQHF.

The chain employs TRBV30 and TRBJ1-1; 8 bases fit TRBD1. Germline lookup yields CDR1 GTSNPN and CDR2 SVGIG (reference sequence). The CDR3 runs to 13 residues. Trimming took 5 bases from V and 1 from J; bases not matched to a gene: 3. This chain's CDR3 is CAWWTGRNTEAFF. In DNA, the CDR3 is TGTGCCTGGTGGACAGGGAGGAACACTGAAGCTTTCTTT.

V and J are TRBV28 and TRBJ2-1, with a tentative D call TRBD1 (5 bases). Trimming pared 3 bases from V and 8 bases from J, leaving 11 bases between. Looked up from germline, CDR1 is MDHEN and CDR2 is SYDVKM. The CDR3 runs 13 residues. CDR3 in DNA: TGTGCCAGCAGTTTGGGGCCCTTTGATGAGCAGTTCTTC. This codes for CASSLGPFDEQFF.

V is TRBV2 and J is TRBJ1-6; TRBD1 matches at 8 bases. V lost 8 bases, J lost 10 bases, and 10 bases stayed unmatched. Germline CDR1 and CDR2: SNHLY and FYNNEI. The CDR3 sequence is 14 residues long. This CDR3 is CASRWDRMQSPLHF. CDR3 DNA: TGTGCCAGCCGCTGGGACAGGATGCAGTCACCCCTCCACTTT.

V usage is TRBV30 and J usage is TRBJ1-5; 7 bases align to TRBD1. Germline lookup yields CDR1 GTSNPN and CDR2 SVGIG (reference sequence). CDR3 length equals 14 residues. V was clipped by 1 base and J by 5 bases; unmatched bases: 5. CDR3 in amino acids: CAWSETGQDQPQHF. CDR3 DNA: TGTGCCTGGAGTGAGACAGGACAGGATCAGCCCCAGCATTTT.

This clone was seen just once. This sequence joins TRBV5-1 and TRBJ2-2; D not certain. Trimming pared 1 base from V and 2 bases from J, leaving 9 bases between. CDR1 is SGHRS, CDR2 YFSETQ, per germline. The CDR3 is made up of 15 amino acids. The CDR3 spells CASSLPPANTGELFF. The CDR3 bases are TGCGCCAGCAGCTTGCCACCCGCCAACACCGGGGAGCTGTTTTTT.

The chain uses TRBV5-1 and TRBJ2-3; TRBD1 might be the D (6 bases). The CDR3 totals 15 residues. Between the trimmed V and J ends, which lost 4 bases and 0 bases, there was a span of 12 bases. Germline loops: CDR1 SGHRS, CDR2 YFSETQ. The CDR3 loop is CASSLGTPSTDTQYF. The CDR3 nucleotides are TGCGCCAGCAGCCTCGGGACACCCAGCACAGATACGCAGTATTTT.

V gene TRBV2 combines with J gene TRBJ1-2; no clear D gene. Per germline, CDR1 SNHLY and CDR2 FYNNEI. This CDR3 spans 12 amino acids. V lost 2 bases, J lost 6 bases, and 7 bases lay in between. CDR3 loop: CASSESFNGYTF. In nucleotides, the CDR3 is TGTGCCAGCAGTGAATCCTTTAATGGCTACACCTTC. The complete variable domain, with remaining parts taken from reference TRBV2 and TRBJ1-2, reads EPEVTQTPSHQVTQMGQEVILRCVPISNHLYFYWYRQILGQKVEFLVSFYNNEISEKSEIFDDQFSVERPDGSNFTLKIRSTKLEDSAMYFCASSESFNGYTFGSGTRLTVV.

With respect to this clone: The same CDR3 can be traced to other DNA sequences in this sample. This chain links TRBV3-1 (or the pseudogene TRBV3-2) with TRBJ1-4, with 9 positions matching TRBD1. J lost 8 bases, V lost 0 bases, and 4 bases had no gene match. The CDR3 covers 15 residues. Germline V gives CDR1 LGHDT, CDR2 YNNKEL (reference sequence). CDR3 loop: CASSQEGTGSEKLFF. The CDR3, as DNA: TGTGCCAGCAGCCAAGAGGGGACAGGGAGCGAAAAACTGTTTTTT.

This clone was counted once. This chain uses TRBV29-1 with TRBJ2-7, with a tentative D call TRBD2 (5 bases). Germline CDR1 reads SQVTM; CDR2 reads ANQGSEA. The CDR3 length is 12 residues. V dropped 4 bases and J dropped 6 bases, with 13 bases sitting between them. CDR3 sequence reads: CSVGPSSVEQYF. CDR3 bases: TGCAGCGTTGGTCCTAGCTCTGTCGAGCAGTACTTC.

The CDR3 DNA is TGTGCCAGCAGCTTAGGGGCCGGACTAGCGGGAAACGAGCAGTACTTC. Its protein product is CASSLGAGLAGNEQYF. This rearrangement joins TRBV7-9 to TRBJ2-7, with TRBD2 matching 12 bases. Germline V gene lookup returns CDR1 SEHNR and CDR2 FQNEAQ (reference sequence). The trim removed 1 base at V and 5 bases at J, leaving 6 bases unmatched. The CDR3 has 16 amino acids.

The V call is TRBV10-3, the J call TRBJ2-7; D unclear. Per the germline V gene, CDR1 is ENHRY and CDR2 is SYGVKD. V was trimmed by 6 bases and J by 4 bases, leaving 7 bases between them. This CDR3 contains 11 residues. CDR3 region: CAIRTLYEQYF. The DNA of the CDR3 is TGTGCCATCAGGACCCTATACGAGCAGTACTTC.

This chain joins TRBV3-1 (or the pseudogene TRBV3-2) and TRBJ2-1, with a possible D match to TRBD2 (5 bases). The CDR3 runs 15 residues. CDR1 and CDR2 from the germline V gene are LGHDT and YNNKEL (reference sequence). Trimming removed 3 bases at V and 5 bases at J, with 14 bases between. CDR3 loop: CASSQDSGPHNEQFF. CDR3 coding DNA: TGTGCCAGCAGCCAGGACTCCGGGCCCCACAATGAGCAGTTCTTC.

The J gene is TRBJ2-1, the V gene TRBV19, with D maybe TRBD1 (6 bases). CDR1 LNHDA and CDR2 SQIVND come from the germline V gene (reference sequence). The CDR3 sequence is 18 residues long. V lost 5 bases, J lost 0 bases, and 20 bases lay in between. CDR3 coding DNA: TGTGCCAGTAGTGTCCTTTTACCCCTCAGGGGCTCCTACAATGAGCAGTTCTTC. The encoded protein is CASSVLLPLRGSYNEQFF.

The CDR3 DNA reads TGTGCCAGCAGCTTGGACGGCAGGGGGTTCCATGGCTACACCTTC. Its translation is CASSLDGRGFHGYTF. This chain connects TRBV5-5 to TRBJ1-2, with 7 bases matching TRBD1. Germline-derived CDR1 and CDR2 are SGHKS and YYEKEE (reference sequence). Trimming removed 0 bases from V and 6 bases from J; junction bases left unmatched: 8. There are 15 residues in the CDR3.

This sequence joins TRBV6-4 and TRBJ2-3; D unclear. This CDR3 region has 14 residues. Trimming pared 6 bases from V and 4 bases from J, leaving 14 bases between. Germline assignment: CDR1 MRHNA and CDR2 SNTAGT. DNA of the CDR3: TGTGCCAGCAGCGACCCCGGATCCCCAGATACGCAGTATTTT. As protein: CASSDPGSPDTQYF.

In nucleotides, the CDR3 is TGTGCCAGCAGCTCCCTGGAGTTGTCCTACAATGAGCAGTTCTTC. It translates to CASSSLELSYNEQFF. The J gene is TRBJ2-1, the V gene TRBV11-2; no reliable D call. V shed 4 bases and J shed 1 base, with 11 bases lying between them. The CDR3 is made up of 15 amino acids. In germline, CDR1 is SGHAT, CDR2 FQNNGV.

The chain uses TRBV14 and TRBJ2-7, with D possibly matching TRBD2 (6 bases). The CDR3 consists of 16 residues. The V and J ends lost 3 bases and 3 bases respectively, with 18 bases between them. Germline loops: CDR1 SGHDN, CDR2 FVKESK. CDR3 amino acids: CASSQFSGSLDYEQYF. CDR3 nucleotide sequence: TGTGCCAGCAGCCAGTTTAGCGGATCCCTAGACTACGAGCAGTACTTC.

The chain recombines TRBV12-3 or TRBV12-4 with TRBJ1-2, with D possibly TRBD1 on 5 matching bases. V was pared by 0 bases and J by 8 bases, with 7 bases between. The CDR3 has 12 amino acids. As DNA, the CDR3 is TGTGCCAGCAGTTTAGCGCAGGGAGGCTACACCTTC. This sequence encodes CASSLAQGGYTF.

The chain employs TRBV5-4 and TRBJ2-5, with TRBD1 matching 12 bases. Trimming cost V 1 base and J 5 bases; bases outside gene matches: 9. This CDR3 comprises 17 residues. Germline V CDR1 and CDR2: SGHNT, YYREEE (reference sequence). The CDR3 DNA follows: TGTGCCAGCAGCTTGTATTTCGGGACAGGGGGCGGGGAGACCCAGTACTTC. Amino acid sequence: CASSLYFGTGGGETQYF.

This clone was seen a handful of times. This rearrangement joins TRBV9 to TRBJ2-7, with D possibly TRBD2 on 6 matching bases. Germline CDR1 SGDLS, CDR2 YYNGEE. Trimming stripped 4 bases from V and 3 bases from J, with 17 bases between. The CDR3 sequence is 15 residues long. CDR3 coding DNA: TGTGCCAGCAGCCCTTCCCCTAGCGCAGGCTACGAGCAGTACTTC. This codes for CASSPSPSAGYEQYF.

The chain combines TRBV5-1 with TRBJ1-2, with unresolved D. Germline CDR1 is SGHRS and CDR2 is YFSETQ. CDR3 length: 14 residues. Trimming cost V 3 bases and J 1 base, with 10 bases left between them. CDR3 loop: CASSSDLNNYGYTF. The CDR3 DNA sequence: TGCGCCAGCAGCTCTGATCTGAATAACTATGGCTACACCTTC.

This rearrangement joins TRBV25-1 to TRBJ1-5; the D gene is possibly TRBD1 (5 bases). V lost 3 bases and J lost 1, with 13 bases in between. CDR3 size: 16 residues. Germline-derived CDR1 and CDR2 are MGHDK and SYGVNS. CDR3 sequence: CASSDRGWISNQPQHF. The CDR3 region has the DNA TGTGCCAGCAGTGATAGGGGTTGGATAAGCAATCAGCCCCAGCATTTT. The variable domain in full, completed from reference TRBV25-1 and TRBJ1-5, reads EADIYQTPRYLVIGTGKKITLECSQTMGHDKMYWYQQDPGMELHLIHYSYGVNSTEKGDLSSESTVSRIRTEHFPLTLESARPSHTSQYLCASSDRGWISNQPQHFGDGTRLSIL.

The chain has TRBV9 and TRBJ2-1; D possibly corresponds to TRBD2 (6 bases). Germline assignment: CDR1 SGDLS and CDR2 YYNGEE. There are 16 residues in the CDR3. Between the trimmed V and J ends, which lost 3 bases and 2 bases, there was a span of 15 bases. Here the CDR3 reads CASSDGGAGAYNEQFF. The CDR3 DNA reads TGTGCCAGCAGCGACGGTGGAGCGGGTGCCTACAATGAGCAGTTCTTC.

The chain uses TRBV5-4 and TRBJ2-6, with 7 nucleotides matching TRBD1. The junction had 6 bases not matched to a gene; V was cut back by 2 bases and J by 1 base. The CDR3 runs 17 residues. Germline assignment: CDR1 SGHNT and CDR2 YYREEE (reference sequence). DNA for the CDR3: TGTGCCAGCAGCTTAGACAGGGTTATTTCTGGGGCCAACGTCCTGACTTTC. This encodes CASSLDRVISGANVLTF. The full variable domain, with the rest looked up from reference TRBV5-4 and TRBJ2-6, is ETGVTQSPTHLIKTRGQQVTLRCSSQSGHNTVSWYQQALGQGPQFIFQYYREEENGRGNFPPRFSGLQFPNYSSELNVNALELDDSALYLCASSLDRVISGANVLTFGAGSRLTVL.

This clone is judged medium-sized. The chain has TRBV2 and TRBJ1-4; D unresolved. Germline V gives CDR1 SNHLY, CDR2 FYNNEI. The CDR3 is 14 residues long. Trimming stripped 2 bases from V and 7 bases from J, with 11 bases between. The CDR3 loop reads CASSEKGWSEKLFF. In DNA form, the CDR3 reads TGTGCCAGCAGTGAAAAGGGTTGGAGTGAAAAACTGTTTTTT.

The gene calls are TRBV30 and TRBJ2-1; 12 bases are a match to TRBD2. Germline trimming cut 4 bases from V and 7 bases from J; bases unmatched to any gene: 11. The CDR3 loop spans 16 amino acids. The germline CDR1 and CDR2 sequences are GTSNPN and SVGIG (reference sequence). The CDR3 loop is CAWTRKTSGSLNEQFF. CDR3 DNA: TGTGCCTGGACCCGGAAGACTAGCGGGAGCTTGAATGAGCAGTTCTTC.

The chain is built from TRBV6-4 and TRBJ1-2; 8 bases match TRBD1. The junction had 7 bases not matched to a gene; V was cut back by 6 bases and J by 10 bases. Germline V gives CDR1 MRHNA, CDR2 SNTAGT. The length of the CDR3 is 12 residues. Written as DNA, the CDR3 is TGTGCCAGCAGCAGGACAGGGCGGGACTACACCTTC. This translates into CASSRTGRDYTF.

V and J are TRBV4-1 and TRBJ1-5; D unresolved. The CDR3 sequence is 14 residues long. From germline, CDR1 is MGHRA and CDR2 YSYEKL. The V end was cut by 2 bases, the J end by 3 bases, with 8 bases between. The CDR3 protein is CASSQNRYNQPQHF. In nucleotides, the CDR3 is TGCGCCAGCAGCCAAAACAGATACAATCAGCCCCAGCATTTT.

The genes are TRBV5-4 and TRBJ2-1; the match to TRBD2 covers 11 bases. Germline CDR1 SGHNT, CDR2 YYREEE (reference sequence). V lost 3 bases to trimming and J lost 4 bases; unmatched junction nucleotides: 6. This CDR3 contains 16 residues. The CDR3, as DNA: TGTGCCAGCAGCTCTTCCGGGACTAGCGGTTACAATGAGCAGTTCTTC. Translated: CASSSSGTSGYNEQFF.